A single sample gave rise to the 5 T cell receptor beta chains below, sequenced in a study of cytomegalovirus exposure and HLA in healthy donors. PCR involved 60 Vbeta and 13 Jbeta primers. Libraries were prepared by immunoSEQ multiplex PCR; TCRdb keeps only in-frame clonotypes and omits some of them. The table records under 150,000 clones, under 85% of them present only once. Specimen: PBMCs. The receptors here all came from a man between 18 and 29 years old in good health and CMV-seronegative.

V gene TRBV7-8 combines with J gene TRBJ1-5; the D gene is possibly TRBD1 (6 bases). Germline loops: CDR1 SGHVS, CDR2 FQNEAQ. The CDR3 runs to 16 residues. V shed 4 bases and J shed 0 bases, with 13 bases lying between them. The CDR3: CASSSKGTPSNQPQHF. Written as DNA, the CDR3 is TGTGCCAGCAGCTCAAAAGGGACACCTAGCAATCAGCCCCAGCATTTT.

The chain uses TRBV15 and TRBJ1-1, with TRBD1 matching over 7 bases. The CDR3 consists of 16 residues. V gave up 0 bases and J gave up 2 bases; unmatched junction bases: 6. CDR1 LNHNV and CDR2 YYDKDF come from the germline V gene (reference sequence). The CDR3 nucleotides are TGTGCCACCAGCAGAGATCGGGACAGACAAAACACTGAAGCTTTCTTT. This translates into CATSRDRDRQNTEAFF.

The CDR3 DNA sequence: TGTGCCAGCAGCCAAGATTATGGGGAGAGCTCCTATAATTCACCCCTCCACTTT. It encodes CASSQDYGESSYNSPLHF. The chain uses TRBV4-2 and TRBJ1-6; no firm D call. In germline, CDR1 is LGHNA, CDR2 YNFKEQ. This CDR3 spans 18 amino acids. Trimming took off 0 bases at V and 0 bases at J, with 12 bases between the two ends.

CDR3 bases: TGTGCCAGTAGTATAGGGCAGGGTAATGGCTACACCTTC. Its translation: CASSIGQGNGYTF. The rearrangement links TRBV19 to TRBJ1-2; TRBD1 might be the D (5 bases). The germline V and J ends were trimmed by 1 base and 6 bases, with 9 bases remaining between them. Germline CDR1 and CDR2: LNHDA and SQIVND (reference sequence). The CDR3 length is 13 residues.

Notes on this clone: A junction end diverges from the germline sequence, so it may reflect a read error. The CDR3 DNA reads as TGTGCCAGCGGCTTAGCTCCGGGACAGTTAAACACCATATATTTT. Its translation: CASGLAPGQLNTIYF. The chain links TRBV7-6 to TRBJ1-3; 7 bases are a match to TRBD1. Germline CDR1 SGHVS, CDR2 FNYEAQ. This CDR3 is built from 15 residues.